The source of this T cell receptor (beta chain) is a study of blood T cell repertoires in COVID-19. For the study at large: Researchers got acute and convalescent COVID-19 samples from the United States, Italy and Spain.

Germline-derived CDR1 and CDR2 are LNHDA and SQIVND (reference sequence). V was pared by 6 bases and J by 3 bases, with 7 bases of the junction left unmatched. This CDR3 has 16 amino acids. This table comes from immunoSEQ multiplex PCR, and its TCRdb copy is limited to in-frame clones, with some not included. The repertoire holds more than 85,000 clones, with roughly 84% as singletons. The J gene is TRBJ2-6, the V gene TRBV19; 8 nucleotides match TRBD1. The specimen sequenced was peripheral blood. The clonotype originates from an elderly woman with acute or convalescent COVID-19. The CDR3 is CASSDRGGYGANVLTF. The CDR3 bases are TGTGCCAGTAGCGACAGGGGAGGTTATGGGGCCAACGTCCTGACTTTC.